This T cell receptor beta chain originates from a study of T-cell reconstitution after alpha-beta-depleted transplantation in children. This clonotype was picked up many times. This sample's TCRbeta library carried unique molecular identifier barcodes. MiXCR, run by TCRdb on the PCR reads, gives a single entry per CDR3 protein. The sample consists of 490,000 or so distinct CDR3 sequences, roughly an eighth of them appearing once. The CDR3 spans 15 residues. V was trimmed by 9 bases and J by 0 bases, leaving 14 bases between them. Sequenced material: PBMCs from the stem cell graft donor, taken from the stem cell graft. The TCR originated in a human donor who donated a stem cell graft to a child with combined immunodeficiency. The chain uses TRBV12-3 or TRBV12-4 and TRBJ1-4, with D uncertain. CDR3 sequence (DNA): TGTGCCAGTAGAGGTGACGGTGCAACTAATGAAAAACTGTTTTTT. Its protein product is CASRGDGATNEKLFF.